The 5 T cell receptor beta chains below come from one sample, sequenced in a study of blood T cell repertoires in COVID-19. Data came from immunoSEQ multiplex PCR; TCRdb stores just in-frame clones and leaves some out. The sample shows 140,000 to 150,000 clones, roughly 78% of them seen only once. What was sequenced was peripheral blood. These TCRs come from a human donor with acute or convalescent COVID-19. The donor label of this sample is uncertain.

J is TRBJ1-6 and V is TRBV7-9, with 7 bases identical to TRBD1. This CDR3 has 13 amino acids. Germline loops: CDR1 SEHNR, CDR2 FQNEAQ (reference sequence). J lost 10 bases, V lost 1 base, and 1 base had no gene match. Here the CDR3 reads CASSLDRGSPLHF. CDR3 bases: TGTGCCAGCAGCTTAGACAGGGGCTCACCCCTCCACTTT.

A single count supports this clone. This chain uses TRBV29-1 with TRBJ1-1; D may be TRBD1 (6 bases). CDR1 is SQVTM, CDR2 ANQGSEA, per germline. V lost 4 bases, J lost 1 base, and 10 bases lay in between. CDR3 size: 13 residues. The chain's CDR3 is CSVVGRGNTEAFF. The CDR3 bases are TGCAGCGTTGTCGGCAGGGGGAACACTGAAGCTTTCTTT.

The chain carries TRBV7-9 and TRBJ1-1; unclear D gene. The germline V gene has CDR1 SEHNR and CDR2 FQNEAQ (reference sequence). This CDR3 spans 15 amino acids. The V and J ends lost 0 bases and 4 bases respectively, with 12 bases between them. The chain's CDR3 is CASSLALMEGTEAFF. The CDR3 DNA reads TGTGCCAGCAGCTTAGCGCTTATGGAGGGCACTGAAGCTTTCTTT.

The J gene is TRBJ1-6, the V gene TRBV10-3; D call uncertain. CDR1 and CDR2 from the germline V gene are ENHRY and SYGVKD. The V end was cut by 7 bases, the J end by 6 bases, with 7 bases between. This CDR3 is 12 amino acids long. CDR3 in amino acids: CAINNSNSPLHF. CDR3 in DNA: TGTGCCATCAATAACAGTAATTCACCCCTCCACTTT.

The rearrangement uses TRBV14 and TRBJ1-2; D remains unclear. The CDR3 has 15 residues. The ends were cut back, 2 bases at V and 3 bases at J, with 13 bases in the middle. Germline CDR1 and CDR2: SGHDN and FVKESK. CDR3 sequence (DNA): TGTGCCAGCAGCCAATCGACACGGGGATACTATGGCTACACCTTC. Its translation is CASSQSTRGYYGYTF.